This T cell receptor beta chain was obtained from a study of blood T cells in healthy people across ages (dated by TCRdb to the mid-2010s). About the full investigation: In model experiments, roughly one uniquely barcoded TCR beta cDNA molecule per two T cells was captured by template switching. Using deep sequencing normalized with unique cDNA molecular identifiers, the study measured how TCR beta repertoire diversity changes with age. The donors were divided into four age groups: young (average approximately 16 years), middle-aged (about 40), aged (around 59) and long-lived (about 90). To avoid experimental bias, donors of different ages were randomly spread across the sequencing lanes. Two additional independent replicas of 1 million unique cDNA reads from the same blood draw were analyzed for two donors (one aged 18 to 30 and one aged 80 or older).

This clonotype appeared a single time. Its antigen remains undetermined. No much larger clone exists at a distance of one base, and base qualities are not known. Systemically healthy Caucasian individuals from Russia, 39 in total and aged about 6 to 90 years, were included as donors. Each donor gave around 9.5 milliliters of peripheral blood, collected into EDTA-treated Vacutainer tubes. PBMCs were isolated by Ficoll-Paque density-gradient centrifugation, with at least 6 million obtained per sample. Trizol reagent was used to extract total RNA from PBMCs, with at least 6 micrograms per sample. Naive CD45RAhigh/CD27high T cell percentages were measured by flow cytometry on a PBMC aliquot from every donor. What the authors observed across the whole study: As age increased, observed TCR beta diversity per million T cells dropped in a roughly linear way, and a significant reduction was already evident by age 40. Because the CMV infection status of the donors was unknown, age-related changes in expanded clonotypes may potentially have been confounded. Compared with the aged group, the long-lived group had more naive CD4+ T cells, fewer expanded clones and increased TCR diversity, a pattern suggesting age selection. Observed TCR beta diversity correlated strongly with the percentage of naive T cells measured by flow cytometry. Total diversity estimates from one million sequenced T cells were considered lower bounds and underestimates. Because profiling used bulk unsorted PBMCs, naive and antigen-experienced compartments could not be compared conclusively.

The CDR3 contains 15 residues, cysteine and phenylalanine counted. Here the CDR3 DNA is all that survives: 45 bases in frame from base 1. V lost 6 bases and J lost 4 bases, and the count of bases not matched to a germline gene is 8. In the germline V gene, CDR1 corresponds to MNHEY and CDR2 to SVGEGT. Library construction relied on 5' RACE. Sequencing relied on an Illumina HiSeq 2500. A second PCR of roughly 7 to 11 cycles was performed with a sample-barcoded 5' primer and a J-beta primer mix. A template-switch 5' adaptor carrying 12 random nucleotides introduced a unique molecular identifier onto each TCR beta cDNA molecule. Each sample yielded at least 2.5 million CDR3-containing paired-end reads. The Mint cDNA synthesis kit, primed by a TRBC-specific oligonucleotide, was used to synthesize first-strand cDNA from all RNA. All cDNA was treated with uracil-DNA glycosylase and then went through a first 18-cycle PCR with the universal primers M1SS and BC2_uni_R. Per the source publication's procedure: For normalization, 1 million high-quality reads, each with a distinct molecular identifier, were randomly selected from each sample. Reads with shared molecular identifiers were discarded instead of being binned into consensus sequences. MiTCR, set to a Q25 quality threshold and the strictest error-elimination algorithm, was used for CDR3 identification, clonotype clustering and error correction. Lower-bound total TCR beta diversity was estimated with a nonparametric unseen species model using Euler transformation. TCRdb redid the processing of the public reads, applying fastp at Q25 and MiXCR, and retained in-frame beta chains. CDR3 protein duplicates are merged, each entry listing the most common genes and DNA. Here the V and J calls rest on TCRdb's processing, not on the authors' analysis. The sample table records almost 1 million distinct CDR3 sequences; just over 50% of these occur just once. The ten largest clonotypes hold about a fifth of the sample.

The clonotype originates from a woman in her sixties or seventies in good health. Sequenced: blood. In this chain, TRBV6-2 or TRBV6-3 is recombined with TRBJ2-5; 10 of the junction bases match TRBD1. The CDR3 protein: CASSWTGGDLETQYF. The sequenced DNA is TGTGCCAGCAGCTGGACAGGGGGAGATTTAGAGACCCAGTACTTC.